This record covers a single T cell receptor beta chain. Its antigen remains unidentified. No base quality values were provided; no much bigger clone lies one nucleotide off. The data stem from a study of blood T cell repertoires in COVID-19 (dated by TCRdb to about 2020). Broadly, across the study: The collaborator samples originated in the United States, Italy and Spain and spanned the acute and convalescent phases of COVID-19. The material from the prospective study consisted of cDNA or gDNA derived from T cells, B-cell-depleted T cells, or PBMCs. Deeply sampled blood TCRbeta repertoires from subjects exposed to, actively infected with, or recovered from COVID-19 were included in the dataset. The repertoires were released in a freely available public database meant as a resource for research on the immune response to SARS-CoV-2. Samples were obtained from the ongoing ImmuneRACE study (first 160 participants) and from over a thousand subjects provided by 6 global collaborators. Nearly every sample came with metadata listing a de-identified subject ID, COVID-19 status, age in years and sex. HLA class I and class II types, where available, came from metadata supplied by the sample provider rather than from assay-based typing.

Overall results and qualifications from the work: The amount of clinical and demographic metadata varied by source and participant and was provided uncurated.

Trimming removed 4 bases from V and 5 bases from J; the gene matches leave 17 bases unexplained. CDR1 and CDR2 are drawn from the germline V gene (reference sequence): MNHEY, SMNVEV. From the cysteine up to the phenylalanine, the CDR3 has a length of 20 residues. The entry retains the CDR3 DNA only, 60 bases that are in frame from base 1. The immunoSEQ Assay, a bias-controlled multiplex PCR, was used to amplify TCRbeta CDR3 regions from genomic DNA. As for how the authors treated the data: Within the assay, amplification of reference gene primers was used to estimate how many nucleated cells each sample contained. To quantify the absolute abundance of each unique TCRbeta CDR3 rearrangement, sequence reads were collapsed and filtered. For each sample, productive Simpson clonality was calculated as the square root of Simpson's diversity index over productive rearrangements. In TCRdb, the immuneACCESS table is reduced to in-frame sequences with V and J assigned. These tables do not hold every clone; where another copy was compared, an unresolved V gene accounts for under half, and the others remain unexplained. D and trimming were read from the DNA, whereas the V and J calls and clone size are those reported in that table. This sample is represented by about 300,000 clones; 86% of them were singletons. The ten largest clones take up approximately 1.5% of the sample.

Whole blood was collected in K2EDTA tubes by collaborating institutions according to the institutions' own protocols. For TCRbeta analysis, collaborators shipped samples in one of three forms: frozen whole blood, isolated PBMCs, or DNA extracted from either of those sample types. The sequenced sample was peripheral blood. This sequence was found in a woman aged 45 to 65 with acute or convalescent COVID-19. The chain is made from TRBV27 and TRBJ1-4; 12 central bases correspond to TRBD1. The DNA sequence reads TGTGCCAGCAGTTATCCTTCCCCGGGGACAGGGGGCGTCGGAAATGAAAAACTGTTTTTT. It codes for CASSYPSPGTGGVGNEKLFF. Here the CDR3 is joined to the reference TRBV27 and TRBJ1-4 genes, and the full variable domain is: EAQVTQNPRYLITVTGKKLTVTCSQNMNHEYMSWYRQDPGLGLRQIYYSMNVEVTDKGDVPEGYKVSRKEKRNFPLILESPSPNQTSLYFCASSYPSPGTGGVGNEKLFFGSGTQLSVL.